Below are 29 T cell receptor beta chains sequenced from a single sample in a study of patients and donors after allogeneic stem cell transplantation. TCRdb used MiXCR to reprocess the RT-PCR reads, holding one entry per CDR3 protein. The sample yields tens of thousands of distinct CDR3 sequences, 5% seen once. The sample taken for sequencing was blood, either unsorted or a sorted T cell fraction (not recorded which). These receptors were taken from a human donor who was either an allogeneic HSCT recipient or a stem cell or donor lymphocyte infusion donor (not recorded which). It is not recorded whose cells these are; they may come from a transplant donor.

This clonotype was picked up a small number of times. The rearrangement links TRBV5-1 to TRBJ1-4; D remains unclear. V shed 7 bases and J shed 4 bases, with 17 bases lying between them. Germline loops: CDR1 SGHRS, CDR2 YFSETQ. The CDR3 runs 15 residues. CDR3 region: CASSRAPANNEKLFF. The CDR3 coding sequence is TGCGCCAGCTCGAGAGCCCCAGCCAATAATGAAAAACTGTTTTTT.

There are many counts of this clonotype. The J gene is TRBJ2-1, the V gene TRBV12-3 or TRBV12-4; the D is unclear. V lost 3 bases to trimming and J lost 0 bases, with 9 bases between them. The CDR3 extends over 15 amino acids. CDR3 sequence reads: CASSFVLSSYNEQFF. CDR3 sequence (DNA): TGTGCCAGCAGTTTTGTTCTTAGCTCCTACAATGAGCAGTTCTTC.

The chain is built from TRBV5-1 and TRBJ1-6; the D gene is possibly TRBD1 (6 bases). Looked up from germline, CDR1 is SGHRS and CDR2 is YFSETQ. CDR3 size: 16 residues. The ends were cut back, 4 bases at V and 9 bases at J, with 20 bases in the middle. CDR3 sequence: CASSGSAGLGGSPLHF. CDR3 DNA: TGCGCCAGCAGCGGGTCAGCAGGACTAGGGGGTTCACCCCTCCACTTT.

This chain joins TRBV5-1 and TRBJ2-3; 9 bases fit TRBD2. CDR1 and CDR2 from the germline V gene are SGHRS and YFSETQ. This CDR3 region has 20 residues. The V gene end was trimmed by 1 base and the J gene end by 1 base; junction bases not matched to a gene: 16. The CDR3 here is CASSLPGVGGRAQGTDTQYF. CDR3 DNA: TGCGCCAGCAGCTTGCCGGGGGTCGGCGGGAGGGCCCAGGGCACAGATACGCAGTATTTT.

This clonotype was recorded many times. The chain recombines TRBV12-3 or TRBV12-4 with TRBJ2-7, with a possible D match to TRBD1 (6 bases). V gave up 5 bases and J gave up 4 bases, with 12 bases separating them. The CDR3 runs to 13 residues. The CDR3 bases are TGTGCCAGCAGTGTTGACAGGCTGTACGAGCAGTACTTC. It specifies CASSVDRLYEQYF.

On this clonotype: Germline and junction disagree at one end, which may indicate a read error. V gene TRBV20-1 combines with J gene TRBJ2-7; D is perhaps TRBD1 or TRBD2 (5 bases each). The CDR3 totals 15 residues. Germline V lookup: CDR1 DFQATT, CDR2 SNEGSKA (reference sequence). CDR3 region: CSGRGIVGDSYEQYF. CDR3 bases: TGCAGTGGTAGAGGGATAGTGGGGGACTCCTACGAGCAGTACTTC.

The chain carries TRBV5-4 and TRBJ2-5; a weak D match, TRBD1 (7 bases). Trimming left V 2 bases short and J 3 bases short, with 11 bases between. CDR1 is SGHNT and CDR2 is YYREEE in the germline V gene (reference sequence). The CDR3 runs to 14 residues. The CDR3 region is CASSLGGTEETQYF. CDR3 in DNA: TGTGCCAGCAGCTTAGGGGGGACAGAAGAGACCCAGTACTTC.

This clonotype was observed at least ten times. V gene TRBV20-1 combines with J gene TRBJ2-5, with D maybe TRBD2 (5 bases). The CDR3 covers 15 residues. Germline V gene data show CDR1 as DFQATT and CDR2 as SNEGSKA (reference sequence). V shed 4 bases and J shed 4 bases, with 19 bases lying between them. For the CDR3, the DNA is TGCAGTGCTATTGGTTCTAGCTTTACAGTAGAGACCCAGTACTTC. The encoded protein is CSAIGSSFTVETQYF.

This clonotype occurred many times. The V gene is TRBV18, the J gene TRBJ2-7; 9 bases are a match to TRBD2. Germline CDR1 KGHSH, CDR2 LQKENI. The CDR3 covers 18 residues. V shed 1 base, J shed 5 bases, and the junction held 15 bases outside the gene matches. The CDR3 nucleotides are TGTGCCAGCTCACCACTGGGACTAGCAGCTGGTAAGGCCCACGAGCAGTACTTC. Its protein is CASSPLGLAAGKAHEQYF.

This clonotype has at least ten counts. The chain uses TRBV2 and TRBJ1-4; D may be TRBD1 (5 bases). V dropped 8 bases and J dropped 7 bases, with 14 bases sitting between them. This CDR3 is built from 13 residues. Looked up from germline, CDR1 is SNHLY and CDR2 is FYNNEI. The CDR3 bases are TGTGCCAGCGCCCTGGGGGAGAGTGAAAAACTGTTTTTT. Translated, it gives CASALGESEKLFF.

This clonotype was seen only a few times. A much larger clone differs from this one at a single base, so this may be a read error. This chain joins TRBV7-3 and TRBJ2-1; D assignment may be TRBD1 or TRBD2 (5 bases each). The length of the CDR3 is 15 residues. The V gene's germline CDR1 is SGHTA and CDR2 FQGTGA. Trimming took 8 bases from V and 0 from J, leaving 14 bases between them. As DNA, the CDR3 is TGTGCCAGCTGTCTCGGGACGAGCTCCTACAATGAGCAGTTCTTC. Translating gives CASCLGTSSYNEQFF.

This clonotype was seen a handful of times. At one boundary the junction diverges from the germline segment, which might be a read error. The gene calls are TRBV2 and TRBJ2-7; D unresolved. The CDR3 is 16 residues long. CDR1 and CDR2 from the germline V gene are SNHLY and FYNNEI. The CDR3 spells CASREVWKTISEEQYF. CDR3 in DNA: TGTGCCAGCAGAGAAGTATGGAAGACCATAAGCGAAGAGCAGTACTTC.

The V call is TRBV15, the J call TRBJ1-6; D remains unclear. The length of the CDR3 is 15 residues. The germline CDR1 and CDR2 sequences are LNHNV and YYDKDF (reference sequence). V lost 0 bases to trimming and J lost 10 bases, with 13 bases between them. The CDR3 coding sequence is TGTGCCACCAGCAGAGAGATGGCCTTGGGATCACCCCTCCACTTT. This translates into CATSREMALGSPLHF.

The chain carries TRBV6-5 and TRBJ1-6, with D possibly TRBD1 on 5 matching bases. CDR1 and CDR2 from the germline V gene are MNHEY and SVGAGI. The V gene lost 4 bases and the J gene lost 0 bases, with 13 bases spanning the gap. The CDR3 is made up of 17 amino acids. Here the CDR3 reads CASSLYRSSSYNSPLHF. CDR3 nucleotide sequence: TGTGCCAGCAGTTTGTACAGGTCTAGCTCCTATAATTCACCCCTCCACTTT.

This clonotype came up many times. The CDR3 region has the DNA TGTGCCAGCAGCGCAGGGGGCCCCGGCACAGATACGCAGTATTTT. Translating gives CASSAGGPGTDTQYF. The chain links TRBV9 to TRBJ2-3; 8 bases match TRBD1. CDR1 is SGDLS, CDR2 YYNGEE, per germline. The CDR3 sequence is 15 residues long. Germline trimming cut 3 bases from V and 1 base from J; bases unmatched to any gene: 4.

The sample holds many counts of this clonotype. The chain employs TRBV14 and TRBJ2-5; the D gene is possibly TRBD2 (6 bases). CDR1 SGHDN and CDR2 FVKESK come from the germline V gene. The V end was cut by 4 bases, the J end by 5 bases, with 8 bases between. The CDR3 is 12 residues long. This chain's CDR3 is CASSRDWETQYF. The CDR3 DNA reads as TGTGCCAGCAGCCGGGACTGGGAGACCCAGTACTTC.

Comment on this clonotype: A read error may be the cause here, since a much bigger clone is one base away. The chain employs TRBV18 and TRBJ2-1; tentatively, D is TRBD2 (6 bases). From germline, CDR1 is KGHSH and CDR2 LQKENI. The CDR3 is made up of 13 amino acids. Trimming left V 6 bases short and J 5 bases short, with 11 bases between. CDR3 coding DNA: TGTGCCAGCTCGTTCATAGCGGACAATGAGCAGTTCTTC. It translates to CASSFIADNEQFF.

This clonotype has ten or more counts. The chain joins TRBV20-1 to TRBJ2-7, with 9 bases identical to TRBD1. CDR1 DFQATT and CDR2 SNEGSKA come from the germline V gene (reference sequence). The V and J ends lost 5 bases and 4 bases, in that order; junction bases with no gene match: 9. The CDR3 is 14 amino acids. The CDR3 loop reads CSAFNLGQGYEQYF. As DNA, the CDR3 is TGCAGTGCTTTCAACTTGGGACAGGGATACGAGCAGTACTTC.

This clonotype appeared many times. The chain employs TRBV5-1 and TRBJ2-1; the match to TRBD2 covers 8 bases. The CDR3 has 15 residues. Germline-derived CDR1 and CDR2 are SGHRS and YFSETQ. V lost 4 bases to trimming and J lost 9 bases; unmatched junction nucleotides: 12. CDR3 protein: CASSPGTGGPTEQFF. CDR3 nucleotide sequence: TGCGCCAGCAGCCCCGGGACGGGGGGGCCGACTGAGCAGTTCTTC. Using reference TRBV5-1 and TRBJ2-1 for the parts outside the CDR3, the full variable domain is KAGVTQTPRYLIKTRGQQVTLSCSPISGHRSVSWYQQTPGQGLQFLFEYFSETQRNKGNFPGRFSGRQFSNSRSEMNVSTLELGDSALYLCASSPGTGGPTEQFFGPGTRLTVL.

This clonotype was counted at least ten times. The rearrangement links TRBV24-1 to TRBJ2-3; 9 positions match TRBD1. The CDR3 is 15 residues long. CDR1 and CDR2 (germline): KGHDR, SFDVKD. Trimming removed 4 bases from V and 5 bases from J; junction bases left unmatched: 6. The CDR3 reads CATSEYRGQRDTQYF. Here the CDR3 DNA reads TGTGCCACCAGTGAATACAGGGGGCAGAGAGATACGCAGTATTTT.

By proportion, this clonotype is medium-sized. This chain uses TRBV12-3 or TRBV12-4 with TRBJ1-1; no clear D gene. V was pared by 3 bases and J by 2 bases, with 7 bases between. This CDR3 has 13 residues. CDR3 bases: TGTGCCAGCAGTTTCTCGGAAAACACTGAAGCTTTCTTT. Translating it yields CASSFSENTEAFF.

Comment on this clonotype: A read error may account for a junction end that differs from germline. The DNA of the CDR3 is TGTGCCACCAGCAGAGATCCGGGGTCCCAAGAGATCCAGTACTTC. The encoded protein is CATSRDPGSQEIQYF. This chain uses TRBV15 with TRBJ2-5; possible D gene TRBD2, 5 bases. This CDR3 has 15 residues. CDR1 and CDR2 from the germline V gene are LNHNV and YYDKDF (reference sequence).

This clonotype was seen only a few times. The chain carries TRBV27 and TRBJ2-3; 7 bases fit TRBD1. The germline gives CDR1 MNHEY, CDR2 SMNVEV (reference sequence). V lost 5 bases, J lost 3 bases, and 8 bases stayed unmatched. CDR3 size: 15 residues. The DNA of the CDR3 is TGTGCCAGCAGTAAAAAGGGACAGTCTACAGATACGCAGTATTTT. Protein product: CASSKKGQSTDTQYF.

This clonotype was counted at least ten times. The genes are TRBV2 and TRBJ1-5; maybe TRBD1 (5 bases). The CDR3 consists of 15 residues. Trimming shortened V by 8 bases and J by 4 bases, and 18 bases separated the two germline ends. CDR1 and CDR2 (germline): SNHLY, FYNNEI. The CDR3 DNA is TGTGCCAGCGCCAGGAGGGGAGTTCGGAATCAGCCCCAGCATTTT. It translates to CASARRGVRNQPQHF.

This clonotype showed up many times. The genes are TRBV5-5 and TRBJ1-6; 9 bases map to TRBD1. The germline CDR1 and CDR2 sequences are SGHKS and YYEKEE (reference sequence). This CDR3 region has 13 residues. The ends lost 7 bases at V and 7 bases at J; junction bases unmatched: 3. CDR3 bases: TGTGCCAGCGGGACAGGGTACAATTCACCCCTCCACTTT. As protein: CASGTGYNSPLHF.

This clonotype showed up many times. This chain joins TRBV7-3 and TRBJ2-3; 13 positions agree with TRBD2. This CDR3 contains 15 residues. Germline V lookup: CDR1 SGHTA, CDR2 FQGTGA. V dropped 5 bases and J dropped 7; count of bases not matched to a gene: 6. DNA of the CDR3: TGTGCCAGCAGCCCCGCGACTAGCGGGGGGTATACGCAGTATTTT. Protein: CASSPATSGGYTQYF. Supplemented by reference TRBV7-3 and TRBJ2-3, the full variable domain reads GAGVSQTPSNKVTEKGKYVELRCDPISGHTALYWYRQSLGQGPEFLIYFQGTGAADDSGLPNDRFFAVRPEGSVSTLKIQRTERGDSAVYLCASSPATSGGYTQYFGPGTRLTVL.

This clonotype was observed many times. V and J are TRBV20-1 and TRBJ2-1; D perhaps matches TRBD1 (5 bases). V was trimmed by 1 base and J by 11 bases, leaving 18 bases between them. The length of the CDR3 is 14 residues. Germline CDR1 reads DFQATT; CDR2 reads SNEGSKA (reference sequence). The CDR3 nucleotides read TGCAGTGCTAGAGTTCCTAGACAGTTAAATCAGCAGTTCTTC. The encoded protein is CSARVPRQLNQQFF.

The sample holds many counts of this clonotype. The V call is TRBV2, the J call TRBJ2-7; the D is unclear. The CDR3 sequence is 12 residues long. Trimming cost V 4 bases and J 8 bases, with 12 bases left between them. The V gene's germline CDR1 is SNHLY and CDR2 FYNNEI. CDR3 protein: CASSVMVGQQYF. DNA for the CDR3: TGTGCCAGCAGTGTGATGGTCGGACAGCAGTACTTC.

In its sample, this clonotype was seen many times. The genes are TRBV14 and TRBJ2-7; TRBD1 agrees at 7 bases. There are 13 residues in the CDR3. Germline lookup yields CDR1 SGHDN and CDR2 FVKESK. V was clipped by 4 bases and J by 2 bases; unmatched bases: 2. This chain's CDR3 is CASSPQGAYEQYF. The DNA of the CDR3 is TGTGCCAGCAGCCCTCAGGGGGCCTACGAGCAGTACTTC.